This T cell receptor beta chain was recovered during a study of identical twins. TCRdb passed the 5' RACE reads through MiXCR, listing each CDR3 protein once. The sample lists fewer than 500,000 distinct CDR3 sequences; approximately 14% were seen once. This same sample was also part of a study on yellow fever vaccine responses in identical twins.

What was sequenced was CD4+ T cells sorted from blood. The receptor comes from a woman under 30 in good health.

CDR3 DNA: TGCAGTGCTAGAGACCCAACTAGCGGGACCACCTACGAGCAGTACTTC. Amino acid sequence: CSARDPTSGTTYEQYF. The chain joins TRBV20-1 to TRBJ2-7, with TRBD2 matching over 10 bases. This CDR3 spans 16 amino acids. Per germline, CDR1 DFQATT and CDR2 SNEGSKA (reference sequence). Unmatched junction bases numbered 7, after V lost 0 bases and J lost 2 bases.